A selection of T cell receptor beta chains follows, all from one sample in a study of shared T cell receptors in the human thymus. Some clones are missing from TCRdb's copy, which holds only in-frame ones; the method was immunoSEQ multiplex PCR. The sample contains some 760,000 clones, 80% to 90% of which appear only once. The sample was also reused in another study, on human thymus T cells.

The sample comprised thymocytes. All receptors come from a girl less than two years old with a congenital heart defect. Each CDR3 is given without its conserved first and last residue. A clone size is listed for some rows: how often the clone was seen (once, few, many), or a class if it is expanded.

J,V,size,length,CDR3
TRBJ1-1,TRBV6-1,few,14,ASSEYQDRVGTEAF
TRBJ2-7,TRBV6-5,NA,12,ASSSTGYAYEQY
TRBJ1-1,TRBV2,NA,8,ERGWTEAF
TRBJ2-5,TRBV6-5,NA,12,ASSRQVETDVQY
TRBJ1-1,TRBV7-9,NA,11,ASSFYPHTEAF
TRBJ1-2,TRBV12-5,few,13,ASGFIGEADYGYT
TRBJ1-6,TRBV27,few,11,ASSSRGDSPLH
TRBJ1-2,TRBV5-4,NA,13,ASSCGDCRNYGYT
TRBJ2-1,TRBV13,NA,16,ASSLVRRSADYYNEQF
TRBJ1-1,TRBV18,NA,16,ASSPSPGDRTKNTEAF
TRBJ1-4,TRBV18,NA,13,ASSPPGTGLEKLF
TRBJ1-6,TRBV18,NA,13,ASSSGQAFDSPLH
TRBJ1-6,TRBV9,once,13,ASSVDRGYNSPLH
TRBJ1-1,TRBV27,NA,13,ASSFLANGGTEAF
TRBJ1-6,TRBV27,NA,18,ASSLWSGTGVIVYNSPLH
TRBJ2-5,TRBV4-2,NA,17,ASSTEGARYGDPWETQY
TRBJ1-1,TRBV2,NA,12,ASSESERNTEAF
TRBJ2-1,TRBV4-3,NA,13,ASSQVPPGFNEQF
TRBJ2-7,TRBV19,NA,14,ASTPAAGTGIYEQY
TRBJ1-2,TRBV5-1,NA,11,ASSPGQPYGYT
TRBJ2-2,TRBV5-1,NA,11,ASSLAPTGELF
TRBJ2-5,TRBV6-6,NA,12,ASRQGTGRETQY
TRBJ1-2,TRBV28,NA,11,ASMLGEAYGYT
TRBJ1-1,TRBV28,NA,10,ASSFADTEAF
TRBJ1-1,TRBV7-9,NA,13,ASSSTTGVNTEAF
TRBJ1-1,TRBV14,NA,17,ASSQDGRRRGWVNTEAF
TRBJ1-4,TRBV13,NA,18,ASSLGPNTGRGDTAEKLF
TRBJ1-6,TRBV25-1,NA,10,ATRRKDSPLH
TRBJ1-6,TRBV10-2,NA,14,ASSENMRDYNSPLH
TRBJ1-4,TRBV10-2,NA,13,ASRGWGDNHEKLF
TRBJ2-3,TRBV7-2,NA,16,ASSPGRSGGASTDTQY
TRBJ2-7,TRBV6-5,NA,14,ASSYTSGQAPYEQY
TRBJ1-5,TRBV19,NA,17,ASSIVRLRGLRENQPQH
TRBJ1-6,TRBV6-6,NA,12,ASSPPAGPSPLH
TRBJ1-5,TRBV2,NA,13,ASTRGPRVNQPQH
TRBJ1-1,TRBV18,NA,14,ASSGPWGGMRQSAF
TRBJ2-1,TRBV6-5,once,13,ASSETSGALNEQF
TRBJ1-2,TRBV10-3,NA,10,AIPGGSYGYT
TRBJ1-1,TRBV19,NA,12,ASSIWGENTEAF
TRBJ2-7,TRBV5-6,NA,13,ASSLDIGRAYEQY
TRBJ1-2,TRBV27,NA,12,ASSLARESYGYT
TRBJ1-5,TRBV27,NA,17,ASSQTRPPAQGIRQPQH
TRBJ1-2,TRBV11-2,NA,16,ASSLVPTGGYCDYGYT
TRBJ2-2,TRBV5-1,once,11,ASSFRGLGELF
TRBJ1-1,TRBV6-6,NA,12,ASEVSQGDTEAF
TRBJ2-7,TRBV7-3,NA,17,ASSLTARGDRPKGYEQY
TRBJ2-7,TRBV14,NA,16,ASSQVTTSRPGVYEQY
TRBJ1-3,TRBV9,NA,13,ASSVYRDRENTIY
TRBJ1-1,TRBV6-1,NA,13,ATIGQAGGNTEAF
TRBJ1-1,TRBV19,NA,12,ASRTLPQDTEAF
TRBJ1-2,TRBV6-1,NA,12,ASNPTGDDYGYT
TRBJ1-2,TRBV18,NA,12,ASSSPGQLYGYT
TRBJ2-7,TRBV5-1,NA,11,ASSFGLTYEQY
TRBJ1-5,TRBV6-6,NA,13,ASSFGQGDNQPQH
TRBJ2-5,TRBV9,NA,11,ASSVGGGETQY
TRBJ2-2,TRBV11-2,NA,16,ASSPRPGHYANTGELF
TRBJ2-5,TRBV27,NA,13,ASSFSTGWQETQY
TRBJ1-4,TRBV5-6,NA,14,ASSSLQVNGNEKLF